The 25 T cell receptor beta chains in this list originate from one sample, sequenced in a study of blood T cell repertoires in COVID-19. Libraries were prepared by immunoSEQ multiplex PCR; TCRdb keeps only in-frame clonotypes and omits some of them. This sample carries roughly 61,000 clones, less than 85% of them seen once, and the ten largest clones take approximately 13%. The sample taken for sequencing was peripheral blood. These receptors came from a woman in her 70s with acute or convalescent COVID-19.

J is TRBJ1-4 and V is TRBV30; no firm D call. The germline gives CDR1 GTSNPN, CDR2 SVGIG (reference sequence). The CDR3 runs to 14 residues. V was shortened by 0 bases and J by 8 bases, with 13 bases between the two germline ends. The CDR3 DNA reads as TGTGCCTGGAGTGTTGAGGGAGTACGGGAAAAACTGTTTTTT. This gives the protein CAWSVEGVREKLFF.

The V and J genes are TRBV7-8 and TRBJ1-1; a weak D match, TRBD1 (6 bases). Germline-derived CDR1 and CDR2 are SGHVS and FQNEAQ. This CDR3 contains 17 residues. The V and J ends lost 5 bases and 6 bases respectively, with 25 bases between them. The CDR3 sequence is CASSPSWTATRRPEAFF. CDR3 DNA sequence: TGTGCCAGCAGCCCCTCTTGGACAGCAACCCGGAGGCCTGAAGCTTTCTTT.

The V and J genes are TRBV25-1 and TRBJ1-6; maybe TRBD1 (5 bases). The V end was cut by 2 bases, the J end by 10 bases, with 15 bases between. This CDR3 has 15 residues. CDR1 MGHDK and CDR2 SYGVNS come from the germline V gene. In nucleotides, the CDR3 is TGTGCCAGCAGTGAAATAGGGACGGAGGGATCACCCCTCCACTTT. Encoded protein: CASSEIGTEGSPLHF.

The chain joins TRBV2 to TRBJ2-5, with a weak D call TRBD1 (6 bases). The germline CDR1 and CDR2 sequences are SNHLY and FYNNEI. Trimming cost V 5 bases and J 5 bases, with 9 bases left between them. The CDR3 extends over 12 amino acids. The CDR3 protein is CASSLRGETQYF. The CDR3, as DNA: TGTGCCAGCAGTCTCAGGGGTGAGACCCAGTACTTC.

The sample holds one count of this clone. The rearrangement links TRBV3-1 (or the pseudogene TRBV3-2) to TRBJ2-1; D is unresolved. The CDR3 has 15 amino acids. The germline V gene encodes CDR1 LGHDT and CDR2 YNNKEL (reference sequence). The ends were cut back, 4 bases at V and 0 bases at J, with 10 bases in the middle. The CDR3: CASSRGGSSYNEQFF. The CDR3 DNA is TGTGCCAGCAGCCGAGGCGGCAGCTCCTACAATGAGCAGTTCTTC.

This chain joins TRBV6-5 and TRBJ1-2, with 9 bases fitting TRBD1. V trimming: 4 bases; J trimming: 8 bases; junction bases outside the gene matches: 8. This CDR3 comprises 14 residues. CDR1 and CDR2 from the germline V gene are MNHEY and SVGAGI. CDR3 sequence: CASSSSQGALGYTF. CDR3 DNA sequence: TGTGCCAGCAGTTCCTCACAGGGGGCGCTAGGCTACACCTTC.

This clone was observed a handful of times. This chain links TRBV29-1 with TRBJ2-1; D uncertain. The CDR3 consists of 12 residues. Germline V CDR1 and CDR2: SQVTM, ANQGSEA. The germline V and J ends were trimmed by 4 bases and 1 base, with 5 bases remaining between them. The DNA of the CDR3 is TGCAGCGTTGCCTCTTCCTACAATGAGCAGTTCTTC. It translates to CSVASSYNEQFF.

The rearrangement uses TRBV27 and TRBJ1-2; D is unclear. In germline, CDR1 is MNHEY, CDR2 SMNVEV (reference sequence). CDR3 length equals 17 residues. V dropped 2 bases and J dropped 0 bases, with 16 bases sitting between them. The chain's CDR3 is CASSLTRKGGSNYGYTF. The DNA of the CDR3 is TGTGCCAGCAGTTTAACAAGGAAGGGAGGCTCTAACTATGGCTACACCTTC.

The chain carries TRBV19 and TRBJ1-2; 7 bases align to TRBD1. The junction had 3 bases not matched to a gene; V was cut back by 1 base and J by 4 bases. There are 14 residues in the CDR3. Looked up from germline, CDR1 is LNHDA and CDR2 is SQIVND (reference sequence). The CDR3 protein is CASSIGQGVYGYTF. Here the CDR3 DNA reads TGTGCCAGTAGTATAGGACAGGGCGTCTATGGCTACACCTTC.

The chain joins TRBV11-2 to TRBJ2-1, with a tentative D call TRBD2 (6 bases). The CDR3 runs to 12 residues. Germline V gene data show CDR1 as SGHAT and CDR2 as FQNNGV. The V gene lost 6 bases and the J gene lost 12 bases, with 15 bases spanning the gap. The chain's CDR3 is CASSPRRDWQFF. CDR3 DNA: TGTGCCAGCAGTCCAAGGAGGGATTGGCAGTTCTTC.

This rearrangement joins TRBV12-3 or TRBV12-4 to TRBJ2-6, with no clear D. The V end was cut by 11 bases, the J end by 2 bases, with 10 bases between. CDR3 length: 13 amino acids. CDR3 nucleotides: TGTGCCGACAAGCCGACTGGGGCCAACGTCCTGACTTTC. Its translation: CADKPTGANVLTF.

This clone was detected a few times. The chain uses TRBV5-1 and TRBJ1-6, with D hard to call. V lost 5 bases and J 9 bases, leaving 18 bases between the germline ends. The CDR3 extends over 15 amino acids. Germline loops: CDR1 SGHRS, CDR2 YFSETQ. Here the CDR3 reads CASREAPVGISPLHF. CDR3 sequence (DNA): TGCGCCAGCAGGGAGGCCCCAGTGGGAATTTCACCCCTCCACTTT. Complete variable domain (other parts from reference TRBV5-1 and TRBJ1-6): KAGVTQTPRYLIKTRGQQVTLSCSPISGHRSVSWYQQTPGQGLQFLFEYFSETQRNKGNFPGRFSGRQFSNSRSEMNVSTLELGDSALYLCASREAPVGISPLHFGNGTRLTVT.

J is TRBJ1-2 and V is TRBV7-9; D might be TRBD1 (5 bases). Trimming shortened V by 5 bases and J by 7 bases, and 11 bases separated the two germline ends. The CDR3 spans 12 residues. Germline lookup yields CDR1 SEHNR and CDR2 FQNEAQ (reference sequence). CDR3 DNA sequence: TGTGCCAGCAGCCCCCCCCAGGGTGGCTACACCTTC. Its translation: CASSPPQGGYTF.

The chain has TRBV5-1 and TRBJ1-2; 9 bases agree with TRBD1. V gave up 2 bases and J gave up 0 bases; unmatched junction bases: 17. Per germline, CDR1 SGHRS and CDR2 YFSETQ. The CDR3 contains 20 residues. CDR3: CASSFRPVRGQGPTNYGYTF. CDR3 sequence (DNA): TGCGCCAGCAGCTTTAGGCCGGTGAGGGGACAGGGTCCGACTAACTATGGCTACACCTTC.

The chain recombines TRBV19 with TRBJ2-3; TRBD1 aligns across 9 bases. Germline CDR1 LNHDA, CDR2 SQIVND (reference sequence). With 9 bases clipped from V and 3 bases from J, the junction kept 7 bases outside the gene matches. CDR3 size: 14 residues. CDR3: CASTDRGRTDTQYF. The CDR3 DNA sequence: TGTGCCAGCACGGACAGGGGAAGGACAGATACGCAGTATTTT.

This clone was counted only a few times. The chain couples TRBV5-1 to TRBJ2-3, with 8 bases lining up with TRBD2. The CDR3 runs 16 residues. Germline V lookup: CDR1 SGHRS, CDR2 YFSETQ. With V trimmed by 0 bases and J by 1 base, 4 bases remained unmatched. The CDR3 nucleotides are TGCGCCAGCAGCTTGGCCCAAGCGGGGGGCACAGATACGCAGTATTTT. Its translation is CASSLAQAGGTDTQYF.

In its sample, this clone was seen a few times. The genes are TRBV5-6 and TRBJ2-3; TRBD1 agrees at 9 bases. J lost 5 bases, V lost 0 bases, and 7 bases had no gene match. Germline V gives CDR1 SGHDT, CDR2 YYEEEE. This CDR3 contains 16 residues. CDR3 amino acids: CASSLDRGQGGDTQYF. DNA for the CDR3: TGTGCCAGCAGCTTGGACAGGGGGCAAGGCGGAGATACGCAGTATTTT.

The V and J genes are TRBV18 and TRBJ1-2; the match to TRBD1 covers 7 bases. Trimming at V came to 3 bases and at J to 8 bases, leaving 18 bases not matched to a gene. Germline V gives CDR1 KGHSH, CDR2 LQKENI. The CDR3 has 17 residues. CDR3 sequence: CASSPRAPQGGAGGYTF. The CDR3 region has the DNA TGTGCCAGCTCACCCCGGGCCCCACAAGGGGGCGCGGGCGGCTACACCTTC.

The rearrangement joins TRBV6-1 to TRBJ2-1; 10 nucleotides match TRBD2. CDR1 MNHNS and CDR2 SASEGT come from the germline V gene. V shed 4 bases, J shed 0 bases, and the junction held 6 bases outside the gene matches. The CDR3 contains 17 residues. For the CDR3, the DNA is TGTGCCAGCAGTGCCCCTAGCGGGGGTCACTCCTACAATGAGCAGTTCTTC. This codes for CASSAPSGGHSYNEQFF.

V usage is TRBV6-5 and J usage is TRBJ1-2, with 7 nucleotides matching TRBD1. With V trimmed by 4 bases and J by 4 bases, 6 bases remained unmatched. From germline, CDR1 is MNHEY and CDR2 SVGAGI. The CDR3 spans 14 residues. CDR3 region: CASSSSGGFYGYTF. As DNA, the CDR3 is TGTGCCAGCAGTTCATCAGGGGGGTTCTATGGCTACACCTTC.

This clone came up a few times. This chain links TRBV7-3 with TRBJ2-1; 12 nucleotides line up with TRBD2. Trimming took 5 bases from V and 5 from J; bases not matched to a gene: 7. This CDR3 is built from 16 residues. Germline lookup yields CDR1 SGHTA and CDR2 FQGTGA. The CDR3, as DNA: TGTGCCAGCAGCCGAGGCCTAGCGGGGGGGAACAATGAGCAGTTCTTC. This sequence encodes CASSRGLAGGNNEQFF.

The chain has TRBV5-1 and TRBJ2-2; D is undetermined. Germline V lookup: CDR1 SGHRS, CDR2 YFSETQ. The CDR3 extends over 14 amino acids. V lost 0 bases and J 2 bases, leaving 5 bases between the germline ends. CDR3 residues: CASSLGANTGELFF. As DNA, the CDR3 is TGCGCCAGCAGCTTGGGGGCTAACACCGGGGAGCTGTTTTTT.

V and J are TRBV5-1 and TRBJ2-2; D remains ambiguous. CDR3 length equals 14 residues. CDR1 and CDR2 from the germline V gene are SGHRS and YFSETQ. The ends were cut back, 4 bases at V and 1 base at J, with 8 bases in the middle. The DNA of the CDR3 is TGCGCCAGCAGCCTGGACGGGAACACCGGGGAGCTGTTTTTT. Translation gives CASSLDGNTGELFF.

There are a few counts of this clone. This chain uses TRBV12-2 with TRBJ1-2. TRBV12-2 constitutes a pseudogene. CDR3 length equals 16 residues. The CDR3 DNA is TGTGCAAGTCGCTCCACCCCCCTAGTAAAACGCTATGGCTACACCTTC. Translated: CASRSTPLVKRYGYTF.

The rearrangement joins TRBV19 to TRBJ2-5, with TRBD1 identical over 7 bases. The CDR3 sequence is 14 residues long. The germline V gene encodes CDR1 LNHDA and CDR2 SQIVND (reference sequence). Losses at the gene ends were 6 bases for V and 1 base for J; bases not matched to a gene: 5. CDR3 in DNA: TGTGCCAGTAGCCCGGGACAGTTCCAAGAGACCCAGTACTTC. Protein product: CASSPGQFQETQYF.